These 27 T cell receptor beta chains were sequenced from one sample in a study of vaccination and CD4 T cells after COVID-19. Each CDR3 protein is one row after TCRdb ran MiXCR on the PCR reads. The sample records 20,000 to 25,000 distinct CDR3 sequences, about 58% being singletons. This specimen consisted of CD4+ T cells from blood, obtained before SARS-CoV-2 vaccination. All receptors derive from a human donor who had recovered from COVID-19.

The chain recombines TRBV7-3 with TRBJ2-3; the match to TRBD2 covers 12 bases. This CDR3 is 15 amino acids long. In germline, CDR1 is SGHTA, CDR2 FQGTGA. V shed 5 bases, J shed 4 bases, and the junction held 4 bases outside the gene matches. The CDR3 region is CASSRTSGIPDTQYF. The CDR3 DNA reads TGTGCCAGCAGCCGGACTAGCGGGATCCCAGATACGCAGTATTTT. Full variable domain (rest looked up from reference TRBV7-3 and TRBJ2-3): GAGVSQTPSNKVTEKGKYVELRCDPISGHTALYWYRQSLGQGPEFLIYFQGTGAADDSGLPNDRFFAVRPEGSVSTLKIQRTERGDSAVYLCASSRTSGIPDTQYFGPGTRLTVL.

This clonotype was seen more than once but under ten times. The rearrangement links TRBV27 to TRBJ1-2, with D maybe TRBD1 (5 bases). V gave up 5 bases and J gave up 4 bases, with 14 bases separating them. Germline assignment: CDR1 MNHEY and CDR2 SMNVEV (reference sequence). CDR3 length: 14 amino acids. CDR3 nucleotides: TGTGCCAGCAGTGTTAACAGGAGAGGCTATGGCTACACCTTC. The encoded protein is CASSVNRRGYGYTF.

This rearrangement joins TRBV29-1 to TRBJ1-1; perhaps TRBD1 as D (5 bases). The CDR3 length is 13 residues. Deletions cut 3 bases from V and 5 bases from J, with 13 bases between. Germline loops: CDR1 SQVTM, CDR2 ANQGSEA. Here the CDR3 DNA reads TGCAGCGTTGATGCGCAGGGTAGAACTGAAGCTTTCTTT. It translates to CSVDAQGRTEAFF.

The chain uses TRBV7-8 and TRBJ2-5; TRBD2 might be the D (6 bases). This CDR3 contains 15 residues. Germline loops: CDR1 SGHVS, CDR2 FQNEAQ. The V end lost 5 bases, the J end lost 2 bases, and 15 bases lay between the germline ends. CDR3 amino acids: CASSIRDGGQETQYF. The CDR3 coding sequence is TGTGCCAGCAGCATCCGGGACGGAGGGCAAGAGACCCAGTACTTC.

The genes are TRBV6-2 or TRBV6-3 and TRBJ2-7, with D perhaps TRBD2 (6 bases). CDR3 length: 13 residues. V was cut by 5 bases and J by 6 bases, with 14 bases left in between. Germline-derived CDR1 and CDR2 are MNHEY and SVGEGT. The CDR3 nucleotides read TGTGCCAGCAGTAGGGACTCCCACGTCGAGCAGTACTTC. Translated: CASSRDSHVEQYF.

The chain carries TRBV6-5 and TRBJ1-2, with TRBD1 matching over 9 bases. Germline V gene data show CDR1 as MNHEY and CDR2 as SVGAGI. Trimming at V came to 4 bases and at J to 7 bases, leaving 10 bases not matched to a gene. The CDR3 extends over 15 amino acids. The CDR3 sequence: CASSSGTGIRFGYTF. The CDR3 DNA follows: TGTGCCAGCAGTTCCGGGACAGGGATACGTTTTGGCTACACCTTC.

The CDR3 DNA reads as TGTGCCAGCAGTGCTTTAAGCAATGAAAAACTGTTTTTT. Translated, it gives CASSALSNEKLFF. The chain is built from TRBV25-1 and TRBJ1-4, with unresolved D. CDR1 and CDR2 from the germline V gene are MGHDK and SYGVNS. This CDR3 comprises 13 residues. V was cut by 4 bases and J by 5 bases, with 8 bases left in between. Based on the CDR3 plus reference TRBV25-1 and TRBJ1-4, the full variable domain is EADIYQTPRYLVIGTGKKITLECSQTMGHDKMYWYQQDPGMELHLIHYSYGVNSTEKGDLSSESTVSRIRTEHFPLTLESARPSHTSQYLCASSALSNEKLFFGSGTQLSVL.

This clonotype was observed a single time. The CDR3 DNA reads TGTGCCAGCAGCCCAGGAACAGGGGGGAGGACAGATACGCAGTATTTT. Translation gives CASSPGTGGRTDTQYF. The chain has TRBV7-3 and TRBJ2-3; 8 bases align to TRBD1. V gave up 5 bases and J gave up 3 bases; unmatched junction bases: 10. The CDR3 extends over 16 amino acids. Germline CDR1 and CDR2: SGHTA and FQGTGA. The full variable domain, completed using reference TRBV7-3 and TRBJ2-3, is GAGVSQTPSNKVTEKGKYVELRCDPISGHTALYWYRQSLGQGPEFLIYFQGTGAADDSGLPNDRFFAVRPEGSVSTLKIQRTERGDSAVYLCASSPGTGGRTDTQYFGPGTRLTVL.

This clonotype was found a few times. This chain links TRBV20-1 with TRBJ1-5, with 8 bases matching TRBD1. J was trimmed by 3 bases and V by 3 bases; bases with no gene match: 7. Per the germline V gene, CDR1 is DFQATT and CDR2 is SNEGSKA (reference sequence). The CDR3 covers 15 residues. Here the CDR3 DNA reads TGCAGTGCTAGTCTTCCGGGACAGGTCAATCAGCCCCAGCATTTT. Amino acids: CSASLPGQVNQPQHF.

The chain employs TRBV30 and TRBJ2-7; TRBD1 aligns across 10 bases. This CDR3 is 14 amino acids long. With V trimmed by 4 bases and J by 9 bases, 12 bases remained unmatched. Germline V gene lookup returns CDR1 GTSNPN and CDR2 SVGIG (reference sequence). The CDR3 here is CAWNLGQGYRGQYF. CDR3 bases: TGTGCCTGGAATCTGGGACAGGGGTACCGGGGGCAGTACTTC.

The chain recombines TRBV7-3 with TRBJ2-3; D is perhaps TRBD1 or TRBD2 (6 bases each). The CDR3 is made up of 17 amino acids. V gave up 5 bases and J gave up 0 bases, with 18 bases separating them. Looked up from germline, CDR1 is SGHTA and CDR2 is FQGTGA. The CDR3 loop reads CASSPGTGAGSTDTQYF. The CDR3 coding sequence is TGTGCCAGCAGCCCCGGAACGGGGGCAGGAAGCACAGATACGCAGTATTTT.

As DNA, the CDR3 is TGTGCCAGCAGGGAAACTTCAGGGGGGGGCACTGAAGCTTTCTTT. This gives the protein CASRETSGGGTEAFF. The genes are TRBV28 and TRBJ1-1; TRBD1 matches at 7 bases. In germline, CDR1 is MDHEN, CDR2 SYDVKM. The CDR3 has 15 amino acids. The ends lost 6 bases at V and 4 bases at J; junction bases unmatched: 11.

The rearrangement uses TRBV7-8 and TRBJ2-1; D is unresolved. Between the trimmed V and J ends, which lost 0 bases and 4 bases, there was a span of 7 bases. The germline CDR1 and CDR2 sequences are SGHVS and FQNEAQ. This CDR3 comprises 14 residues. For the CDR3, the DNA is TGTGCCAGCAGCTTAGCGCACTTGTACAATGAGCAGTTCTTC. It is translated as CASSLAHLYNEQFF.

By share, this clonotype ranks as medium-sized. The chain has TRBV24-1 and TRBJ2-1; D possibly matches TRBD1 or TRBD2 (5 bases each). The CDR3 is 18 residues long. CDR1 and CDR2 (germline): KGHDR, SFDVKD. The V end was cut by 4 bases, the J end by 0 bases, with 18 bases between. The CDR3 is CATSDTLRGLSSYNEQFF. The CDR3 DNA follows: TGTGCCACCAGTGACACCCTACGGGGCTTGAGCTCCTACAATGAGCAGTTCTTC.

This clonotype occurred a few times. V is TRBV20-1 and J is TRBJ1-5; a weak D match, TRBD1 (6 bases). The CDR3 sequence is 12 residues long. CDR1 is DFQATT, CDR2 SNEGSKA, per germline (reference sequence). Trimming left V 7 bases short and J 3 bases short, with 10 bases between. CDR3 in amino acids: CSGGGHNQPQHF. The CDR3 DNA reads as TGCAGTGGTGGGGGACACAATCAGCCCCAGCATTTT.

The chain joins TRBV5-5 to TRBJ1-4; no clear D gene. The V gene lost 4 bases and the J gene lost 8 bases, with 15 bases spanning the gap. This CDR3 is 14 amino acids long. Germline V lookup: CDR1 SGHKS, CDR2 YYEKEE (reference sequence). The DNA for the CDR3 is TGTGCCAGCAGCCTATACGGAGGGCGGGAAAAACTGTTTTTT. Translation gives CASSLYGGREKLFF.

The V gene is TRBV6-5, the J gene TRBJ1-1, with 8 bases fitting TRBD1. Germline V CDR1 and CDR2: MNHEY, SVGAGI. The CDR3 covers 14 residues. Trimming cost V 4 bases and J 3 bases; bases outside gene matches: 4. This CDR3 is CASSSADRDTEAFF. DNA of the CDR3: TGTGCCAGCAGTTCCGCGGACAGGGACACTGAAGCTTTCTTT.

The chain recombines TRBV19 with TRBJ2-1; possible D gene TRBD2, 5 bases. This CDR3 has 17 residues. Deletions cut 5 bases from V and 10 bases from J, with 27 bases between. Germline V CDR1 and CDR2: LNHDA, SQIVND (reference sequence). This CDR3 is CASSSQFSQRTSGEQFF. Here the CDR3 DNA reads TGTGCCAGTAGTTCCCAATTCTCCCAGCGGACTTCGGGGGAGCAGTTCTTC.

The chain carries TRBV20-1 and TRBJ2-5; TRBD2 matches 8 bases. The CDR3 consists of 16 residues. The germline CDR1 and CDR2 sequences are DFQATT and SNEGSKA (reference sequence). With V trimmed by 0 bases and J by 1 base, 7 bases remained unmatched. This chain's CDR3 is CSARDVSGGAQETQYF. In DNA form, the CDR3 reads TGCAGTGCTAGAGATGTTTCGGGAGGGGCCCAAGAGACCCAGTACTTC.

The chain employs TRBV7-2 and TRBJ1-2; D possibly corresponds to TRBD1 (6 bases). Germline lookup yields CDR1 SGHTA and CDR2 FQGNSA. V shed 1 base and J shed 0 bases, with 12 bases lying between them. The CDR3 runs 16 residues. CDR3 coding DNA: TGTGCCAGCAGCTTAGTGGGGACACAAGCTAACTATGGCTACACCTTC. Its protein product is CASSLVGTQANYGYTF.

The J gene is TRBJ1-1, the V gene TRBV18; no definite D call. Germline V gene sequence: CDR1 KGHSH, CDR2 LQKENI. The CDR3 loop spans 14 amino acids. V dropped 3 bases and J dropped 6 bases, with 14 bases sitting between them. The CDR3 sequence is CASSPYTLGPEAFF. CDR3 DNA: TGTGCCAGCTCACCGTACACCCTTGGCCCTGAAGCTTTCTTT.

The rearrangement uses TRBV20-1 and TRBJ2-1; D remains ambiguous. Trimming shortened V by 7 bases and J by 6 bases, and 7 bases separated the two germline ends. Germline CDR1 DFQATT, CDR2 SNEGSKA (reference sequence). The CDR3 extends over 10 amino acids. CDR3: CSVLSNEQFF. For the CDR3, the DNA is TGCAGTGTACTGTCCAATGAGCAGTTCTTC.

The chain uses TRBV6-1 and TRBJ1-1; possibly TRBD1 for D (6 bases). Per germline, CDR1 MNHNS and CDR2 SASEGT. The CDR3 consists of 15 residues. Trimming shortened V by 6 bases and J by 6 bases, and 20 bases separated the two germline ends. CDR3 residues: CASRLSVGGPPEAFF. The CDR3 region has the DNA TGTGCCAGCAGGCTTAGTGTAGGGGGGCCCCCTGAAGCTTTCTTT.

This clonotype was detected only a few times. V is TRBV20-1 and J is TRBJ2-5; D unclear. CDR1 and CDR2 from the germline V gene are DFQATT and SNEGSKA (reference sequence). The CDR3 is 16 amino acids. The germline V and J ends were trimmed by 1 base and 0 bases, with 15 bases remaining between them. The CDR3 DNA reads as TGCAGTGCTAGAGGTTTAGTCGGGTTCTACCAAGAGACCCAGTACTTC. Translating gives CSARGLVGFYQETQYF.

The chain has TRBV28 and TRBJ2-7; D not certain. CDR1 is MDHEN and CDR2 is SYDVKM in the germline V gene. V was pared by 6 bases and J by 4 bases, with 13 bases between. The CDR3 is 13 amino acids. The CDR3 nucleotides are TGTGCCAGCAGGACGAACCAGGCGTACGAGCAGTACTTC. It yields the protein CASRTNQAYEQYF. Full variable domain (missing parts from reference TRBV28 and TRBJ2-7): DVKVTQSSRYLVKRTGEKVFLECVQDMDHENMFWYRQDPGLGLRLIYFSYDVKMKEKGDIPEGYSVSREKKERFSLILESASTNQTSMYLCASRTNQAYEQYFGPGTRLTVT.

This clonotype appeared a few times. V and J are TRBV7-9 and TRBJ2-4; unclear D gene. From germline, CDR1 is SEHNR and CDR2 FQNEAQ (reference sequence). The CDR3 is 12 amino acids. V was pared by 5 bases and J by 5 bases, with 7 bases between. CDR3 amino acids: CASSLGQNIQYF. CDR3 nucleotides: TGTGCCAGCAGCCTGGGTCAAAACATTCAGTACTTC.

This clonotype was observed a few times. The V and J genes are TRBV7-3 and TRBJ1-6; no reliable D call. Germline values: CDR1 SGHTA, CDR2 FQGTGA. The CDR3 loop spans 12 amino acids. Trimming cost V 3 bases and J 7 bases, with 4 bases left between them. CDR3 sequence: CASSLPNSPLHF. The CDR3 DNA sequence: TGTGCCAGCAGCTTGCCGAATTCACCCCTCCACTTT.